This T cell receptor beta chain was captured by sequencing in a study of blood T cell repertoires in COVID-19. Study summary: COVID-19 samples, acute and convalescent, were from the United States, Italy and Spain. Sample material is recorded as cDNA or gDNA derived from T cells, B-cell-depleted T cells, or PBMCs.

CDR1 and CDR2 from the germline V gene are SNHLY and FYNNEI. The CDR3 consists of 12 residues. V dropped 6 bases and J dropped 7 bases, with 10 bases sitting between them. Comments on this clone: The same CDR3 is also encoded by other DNA sequences in this sample.

Clones were read by immunoSEQ multiplex PCR, and TCRdb kept only the in-frame ones, dropping some. Among under 350,000 clones listed, under 90% were seen once. The TCR sequence derives from a woman under 40 with COVID-19, enrolled during active disease. V usage is TRBV2 and J usage is TRBJ1-5, with D perhaps TRBD1 (5 bases). The sequenced material came from peripheral blood. In DNA, the CDR3 is TGTGCCAGCAGCAGGGTAAACCAGCCCCAGCATTTT. It specifies CASSRVNQPQHF.